Sequencing of this T cell receptor (beta chain) was carried out in a study of cytomegalovirus exposure and HLA in healthy donors. Study overall: Early release data held 80 million to 100 million unique TCRs from HLA-typed donors.

On this clone: Its antigen is as yet unknown. The sample carries other DNA sequences with the same CDR3.

Overall study results and limits: In an earlier analysis, about 87% or about 30%: the productive usage of most TCR beta V segments. CMV serostatus was the only immune exposure information that was available.

The PCR employed 60 Vbeta primers together with 13 Jbeta primers. TCRdb's table, derived via immunoSEQ multiplex PCR, lists solely in-frame clones and lacks some. The top ten hold around 1.5% of the sample, which has under 200,000 clones, roughly 85% seen once. V shed 2 bases and J shed 6 bases, with 7 bases lying between them. Germline V CDR1 and CDR2: MDHEN, SYDVKM. This CDR3 region has 12 residues. The source of this sequence is a male donor in good health and CMV-seronegative. V is TRBV28 and J is TRBJ1-2, with D uncertain. Sequencing used PBMCs. CDR3: CASSLPTHGYTF. The CDR3 nucleotides are TGTGCCAGCAGTTTACCAACTCATGGCTACACCTTC.